These 23 T cell receptor beta chains came from one sample sequenced in a study of regulatory T cells in long-lasting Graves disease. Time point specified: newly diagnosed GD, antithyroid drugs for less than 3 months. Construction of the TCR library relied on RNA isolated from PBMCs. In building TCR beta libraries, iRepertoire HTBI primers were used together with Arm-PCR of CDR3 regions. MiXCR, applied by TCRdb to the multiplex PCR reads, yields one record per CDR3 protein. The repertoire holds roughly 530,000 distinct CDR3 sequences, around 16% seen once, with around 25% in the top ten. These data were also filed under a second study, of T cells in Graves' hyperthyroidism and ophthalmopathy.

The sequenced sample was peripheral blood mononuclear cells (PBMCs), obtained at new diagnosis, from a patient treated with antithyroid drugs. All receptors derive from a woman aged 35-60 years with Graves disease.

This sequence joins TRBV5-1 and TRBJ2-3, with D perhaps assigned TRBD1 or TRBD2 (7 bases each). CDR3 length: 18 amino acids. Germline V gene data show CDR1 as SGHRS and CDR2 as YFSETQ. V lost 1 base and J 8 bases, leaving 26 bases between the germline ends. CDR3 sequence reads: CASSLFTGGGGGPATQYF. The CDR3, as DNA: TGCGCCAGCAGCTTGTTCACGGGGGGTGGAGGGGGCCCGGCTACGCAGTATTTT.

The V and J genes are TRBV12-5 and TRBJ1-1, with 7 positions matching TRBD1. The length of the CDR3 is 16 residues. With V trimmed by 2 bases and J by 2 bases, 8 bases remained unmatched. Germline loops: CDR1 LGHNT, CDR2 FRNRAP. The CDR3 DNA reads TGTGCTAGTGGTTTGTTCCTGGGACAGCGCAACACTGAAGCTTTCTTT. Encoded protein: CASGLFLGQRNTEAFF. The full variable domain, completed using reference TRBV12-5 and TRBJ1-1, is DARVTQTPRHKVTEMGQEVTMRCQPILGHNTVFWYRQTMMQGLELLAYFRNRAPLDDSGMPKDRFSAEMPDATLATLKIQPSEPRDSAVYFCASGLFLGQRNTEAFFGQGTRLTVV.

The table lists this clonotype with a few counts. The V and J genes are TRBV19 and TRBJ2-3; 7 nucleotides align to TRBD2. Trimming cost V 7 bases and J 4 bases; bases outside gene matches: 8. The CDR3 is 14 amino acids. Germline CDR1 is LNHDA and CDR2 is SQIVND (reference sequence). CDR3 region: CASKSGATADTQYF. The CDR3 coding sequence is TGTGCCAGTAAAAGCGGGGCGACGGCAGATACGCAGTATTTT.

The sample holds many counts of this clonotype. This rearrangement joins TRBV13 to TRBJ1-1; D is unresolved. The CDR3 is made up of 13 amino acids. V lost 5 bases and J lost 8, with 15 bases in between. Germline V CDR1 and CDR2: PRHDT, FYEKMQ (reference sequence). The CDR3 protein is CASSKRAYREAFF. In nucleotides, the CDR3 is TGTGCCAGCAGCAAACGGGCCTACCGGGAAGCTTTCTTT. The full variable domain, its missing parts supplied by reference TRBV13 and TRBJ1-1, is AAGVIQSPRHLIKEKRETATLKCYPIPRHDTVYWYQQGPGQDPQFLISFYEKMQSDKGSIPDRFSAQQFSDYHSELNMSSLELGDSALYFCASSKRAYREAFFGQGTRLTVV.

This clonotype has at least ten counts. The chain joins TRBV2 to TRBJ2-1; TRBD2 matches at 15 bases. Trimming at V came to 4 bases and at J to 8 bases, leaving 3 bases not matched to a gene. There are 15 residues in the CDR3. Germline CDR1 and CDR2: SNHLY and FYNNEI. CDR3 in DNA: TGTGCCAGCAGTGTGAGGACTAGCGGGGGGGATGAGCAGTTCTTC. Translated, it gives CASSVRTSGGDEQFF.

This clonotype occurred many times. The gene calls are TRBV2 and TRBJ2-7; 8 positions match TRBD2. The CDR3 is made up of 15 amino acids. Per the germline V gene, CDR1 is SNHLY and CDR2 is FYNNEI. The V segment lost 7 bases and the J segment 3 bases; nucleotides outside the gene matches: 11. The CDR3 here is CASKVERGPFYEQYF. The CDR3, as DNA: TGTGCCAGCAAGGTGGAGCGGGGGCCATTCTACGAGCAGTACTTC.

This clonotype was counted ten times or more. This rearrangement joins TRBV15 to TRBJ2-2; the D is unclear. Trimming took off 1 base at V and 1 base at J, with 4 bases between the two ends. The V gene's germline CDR1 is LNHNV and CDR2 YYDKDF (reference sequence). The CDR3 loop spans 14 amino acids. The CDR3 sequence: CATSRVGNTGELFF. The CDR3 coding sequence is TGTGCCACCAGCAGAGTAGGGAACACCGGGGAGCTGTTTTTT. Using reference TRBV15 and TRBJ2-2 for the parts outside the CDR3, the full variable domain is DAMVIQNPRYQVTQFGKPVTLSCSQTLNHNVMYWYQQKSSQAPKLLFHYYDKDFNNEADTPDNFQSRRPNTSFCFLDIRSPGLGDTAMYLCATSRVGNTGELFFGEGSRLTVL.

V and J are TRBV27 and TRBJ2-6; weak D call: TRBD2 (6 bases). CDR1 is MNHEY and CDR2 is SMNVEV in the germline V gene (reference sequence). The CDR3 sequence is 15 residues long. Trimming cost V 6 bases and J 4 bases, with 13 bases left between them. The CDR3 region is CASRRGLPGANVLTF. The CDR3 nucleotides are TGTGCCAGCAGGAGGGGACTGCCGGGGGCCAACGTCCTGACTTTC.

Details on this clonotype: A single base separates this from a much larger clone, so it may be a read error. Since the CDR3 does not end with the conserved phenylalanine or tryptophan, this likely comes from a read error. The V call is TRBV7-9, the J call TRBJ2-7, with 9 bases that match TRBD2. This CDR3 is 17 amino acids long. The V gene's germline CDR1 is SEHNR and CDR2 FQNEAQ (reference sequence). With 5 bases clipped from V and 3 bases from J, the junction kept 14 bases outside the gene matches. The CDR3 region has the DNA TGTGCCAGCAGCCCCCTGCGAAGGCGGGGGGGACTCTACGAGCAGTACCTC. Encoded protein: CASSPLRRRGGLYEQYL.

This clonotype occurred many times. V gene TRBV18 combines with J gene TRBJ1-3; D possibly corresponds to TRBD1 (5 bases). The CDR3 contains 17 residues. Germline assignment: CDR1 KGHSH and CDR2 LQKENI. Trimming stripped 8 bases from V and 0 bases from J, with 20 bases between. The CDR3, as DNA: TGTGCCAGCAGCCTGATTGGTGACAGCCTCTCTGGAAACACCATATATTTT. Protein: CASSLIGDSLSGNTIYF.

This clonotype was counted many times. V usage is TRBV12-3 or TRBV12-4 and J usage is TRBJ1-2; perhaps TRBD1 as D (5 bases). The germline V and J ends were trimmed by 10 bases and 8 bases, with 14 bases remaining between them. The CDR3 consists of 11 residues. For the CDR3, the DNA is TGTGCCACCCGGGGGGGGGTCGGCTACACCTTC. Its protein product is CATRGGVGYTF.

This clonotype came up many times. The chain recombines TRBV3-1 with TRBJ2-3, with D tentatively TRBD2 (5 bases). This CDR3 is built from 15 residues. Germline CDR1 is LGHDT and CDR2 is YNNKEL (reference sequence). Trimming stripped 4 bases from V and 1 base from J, with 12 bases between. CDR3 sequence (DNA): TGTGCCAGCAGCCGCCCGGGGATCGGCACAGATACGCAGTATTTT. This codes for CASSRPGIGTDTQYF.

On this clonotype itself: It is likely a read error: a sequence one base away is far more abundant. The chain links TRBV6-2 or TRBV6-3 to TRBJ2-5; 10 bases line up with TRBD2. Trimming cost V 0 bases and J 11 bases; bases outside gene matches: 12. The CDR3 loop spans 16 amino acids. Germline V lookup: CDR1 MNHEY, CDR2 SVGEGT. In DNA, the CDR3 is TGTGCCAGCAGTTACTCCCAGCGGGGGGGCAGGGATGAGCAGTACTTC. Translating it yields CASSYSQRGGRDEQYF.

This clonotype was observed at least ten times. The rearrangement uses TRBV18 and TRBJ1-4; no firm D call. CDR1 is KGHSH and CDR2 is LQKENI in the germline V gene. V lost 3 bases and J lost 8, with 13 bases in between. This CDR3 contains 14 residues. The chain's CDR3 is CASSPSTQGEKLFF. Written as DNA, the CDR3 is TGTGCCAGCTCACCTTCCACCCAAGGGGAAAAACTGTTTTTT.

This clonotype has at least ten counts. V and J are TRBV3-1 and TRBJ1-1; D not certain. Germline CDR1 and CDR2: LGHDT and YNNKEL (reference sequence). CDR3 size: 15 residues. The V end lost 1 base, the J end lost 2 bases, and 11 bases lay between the germline ends. The CDR3 nucleotides are TGTGCCAGCAGCCAAGCGCTGGCAGCTAACACTGAAGCTTTCTTT. Translated, it gives CASSQALAANTEAFF.

This clonotype was seen many times. V is TRBV18 and J is TRBJ2-1, with D uncertain. Germline CDR1 and CDR2: KGHSH and LQKENI. CDR3 length equals 15 residues. Trimming shortened V by 3 bases and J by 0 bases, and 9 bases separated the two germline ends. CDR3 amino acids: CASSPATGSYNEQFF. The CDR3 region has the DNA TGTGCCAGCTCACCGGCGACTGGCTCCTACAATGAGCAGTTCTTC.

The V and J genes are TRBV20-1 and TRBJ2-2, with D unresolved. The CDR3 consists of 14 residues. Trimming left V 1 base short and J 6 bases short, with 12 bases between. CDR1 DFQATT and CDR2 SNEGSKA come from the germline V gene (reference sequence). Written as DNA, the CDR3 is TGCAGTGCTAGAGGAGCAGGCAGGCCCGGGGAGCTGTTTTTT. Protein sequence: CSARGAGRPGELFF.

Details on this clonotype: This likely reflects a read error, since a far larger clone is one base away. The chain carries TRBV11-3 and TRBJ1-1; TRBD1 might be the D (5 bases). V was clipped by 1 base and J by 10 bases, with 13 bases between them. Germline lookup yields CDR1 SGHNT and CDR2 YENEEA. The CDR3 is made up of 13 amino acids. In nucleotides, the CDR3 is TGTGCCAGCAGCTTAGTCGGGGGGACCGGAGCTTTCTTT. Protein product: CASSLVGGTGAFF.

This clonotype was detected once. The V call is TRBV28, the J call TRBJ2-6, with D possibly TRBD1 on 6 matching bases. The germline V gene encodes CDR1 MDHEN and CDR2 SYDVKM. The CDR3 consists of 18 residues. Between the trimmed V and J ends, which lost 5 bases and 0 bases, there was a span of 17 bases. The DNA of the CDR3 is TGTGCCAGCAGTAAAAATGGACAGTACGGCTCTGGGGCCAACGTCCTGACTTTC. Translation: CASSKNGQYGSGANVLTF.

This clonotype appeared many times. V is TRBV2 and J is TRBJ1-2; no clear D. CDR3 size: 14 residues. V lost 7 bases and J lost 8, with 20 bases in between. Germline CDR1 reads SNHLY; CDR2 reads FYNNEI. Here the CDR3 reads CASTEELREDGYTF. The DNA for the CDR3 is TGTGCCAGCACCGAAGAACTTAGGGAGGACGGCTACACCTTC. The whole variable domain, remainder taken from reference TRBV2 and TRBJ1-2, is EPEVTQTPSHQVTQMGQEVILRCVPISNHLYFYWYRQILGQKVEFLVSFYNNEISEKSEIFDDQFSVERPDGSNFTLKIRSTKLEDSAMYFCASTEELREDGYTFGSGTRLTVV.

This clonotype was counted at least ten times. The rearrangement links TRBV6-1 to TRBJ1-5; D unresolved. The germline CDR1 and CDR2 sequences are MNHNS and SASEGT. The CDR3 length is 15 residues. The ends were cut back, 6 bases at V and 6 bases at J, with 18 bases in the middle. The CDR3 DNA reads as TGTGCCAGCAGACTAAATCCTGAGACTCCTCAGCCCCAGCATTTT. Translating it yields CASRLNPETPQPQHF.

The table lists this clonotype with a few counts. The rearrangement joins TRBV18 to TRBJ2-4; D is ambiguous. This CDR3 region has 15 residues. Trimming pared 4 bases from V and 7 bases from J, leaving 17 bases between. From germline, CDR1 is KGHSH and CDR2 LQKENI. CDR3 sequence (DNA): TGTGCCAGCTCACTCGTTGAGTCGTTCGTCAACATTCAGTACTTC. Translation: CASSLVESFVNIQYF. Based on the CDR3 plus reference TRBV18 and TRBJ2-4, the full variable domain is NAGVMQNPRHLVRRRGQEARLRCSPMKGHSHVYWYRQLPEEGLKFMVYLQKENIIDESGMPKERFSAEFPKEGPSILRIQQVVRGDSAAYFCASSLVESFVNIQYFGAGTRLSVL.

The sample holds a few counts of this clonotype. The chain employs TRBV30 and TRBJ2-3, with 9 nucleotides matching TRBD1. Germline V gene lookup returns CDR1 GTSNPN and CDR2 SVGIG (reference sequence). The ends lost 8 bases at V and 4 bases at J; junction bases unmatched: 7. The CDR3 loop spans 13 amino acids. This CDR3 is CAGDRGSADTQYF. CDR3 bases: TGTGCCGGAGACAGGGGGAGTGCAGATACGCAGTATTTT.